The clone carrying this T cell receptor (beta chain) was observed many times. The antigen is unknown. These data come from a study of regulatory T cells in long-lasting Graves disease. General study results and limits: Persistent disease was characterized by preferential usage of TRBV28, TRBJ1-2 and TRBJ2-5. In persistent patients, shared public clonotypes (around 2,500) outnumbered those in new patients (about 1,000).

Arm-PCR of CDR3 regions and iRepertoire HTBI primers were the basis on which TCR beta libraries were built. MiXCR was run by TCRdb on the multiplex PCR reads, yielding one entry per CDR3 protein. Of about 370,000 distinct CDR3 sequences listed, 15% to 19% were seen once; the top ten hold 22%. The CDR3 spans 15 residues. The V end was cut by 0 bases, the J end by 1 base, with 13 bases between. Germline CDR1 reads DFQATT; CDR2 reads SNEGSKA (reference sequence). Time point in this sample: newly diagnosed GD, antithyroid drugs for less than 3 months. The TCR library used RNA extracted from PBMCs. The sequencing used peripheral blood mononuclear cells (PBMCs), collected at new diagnosis, from a patient treated with antithyroid drugs. The receptor was derived from a female donor with Graves disease. The V and J genes are TRBV20-1 and TRBJ2-7; TRBD2 might be the D (5 bases). Written as DNA, the CDR3 is TGCAGTGCTAGAGATTACCGGGGAATTTCCTACGAGCAGTACTTC. This translates into CSARDYRGISYEQYF.